This TCR beta chain is drawn from a study of blood T cells in healthy people across ages. Study conclusions and caveats: Comparison with aged donors showed that long-lived donors had more naive CD4+ cells and higher diversity.

It was with a sample-barcoded 5' primer and a J-beta primer mix that a second PCR of roughly 6 to 12 cycles was run. Researchers report that a template-switch adaptor with 12 random nucleotides tagged each cDNA molecule. Each CDR3 protein gets one entry after TCRdb re-called the 5' RACE reads with MiXCR. The profile shows about 1.8 million distinct CDR3 sequences, around 48% of them singletons. Each sample yielded at least 6.5 million isolated PBMCs. In the case of this clonotype: The antigen is unknown.

The germline V and J ends were trimmed by 3 bases and 6 bases, with 16 bases remaining between them. CDR1 is DFQATT and CDR2 is SNEGSKA in the germline V gene (reference sequence). CDR3 length: 14 residues. The receptor comes from a woman aged 40 to 49 in good health. Source material: blood. The J gene is TRBJ2-3, the V gene TRBV20-1; D possibly corresponds to TRBD2 (6 bases). Here the CDR3 DNA reads TGCAGTGCTAGGGAGGGGCTATTAGGGGATACGCAGTATTTT. It codes for CSAREGLLGDTQYF.